Below, 26 T cell receptor beta chains from the same sample are listed, as sequenced in a study of T cells in Graves' hyperthyroidism and ophthalmopathy. Amplification targeted TCR beta CDR3 regions from RNA transcripts. The primer set for the first-round RT-PCR of the TCR CDR3 was HTBI. TCRdb called the multiplex PCR reads again in MiXCR, with one record for every CDR3 protein. The repertoire holds about 350,000 distinct CDR3 sequences, with around 14% as singletons. Sequencing was done on a sample of blood. The source is a woman in her 30s with Graves' hyperthyroidism.

This clonotype came up a few times. This chain uses TRBV19 with TRBJ2-3, with 11 bases that match TRBD2. In germline, CDR1 is LNHDA, CDR2 SQIVND (reference sequence). The CDR3 is made up of 16 amino acids. With 2 bases clipped from V and 3 bases from J, the junction kept 4 bases outside the gene matches. CDR3 nucleotide sequence: TGTGCCAGTAGTATAACTAGCGGGAGTCTGACAGATACGCAGTATTTT. The encoded protein is CASSITSGSLTDTQYF. The whole variable domain, filled in from reference TRBV19 and TRBJ2-3, reads DGGITQSPKYLFRKEGQNVTLSCEQNLNHDAMYWYRQDPGQGLRLIYYSQIVNDFQKGDIAEGYSVSREKKESFPLTVTSAQKNPTAFYLCASSITSGSLTDTQYFGPGTRLTVL.

This clonotype occurred a few times. The chain joins TRBV30 to TRBJ2-7, with D unclear. V lost 0 bases, J lost 0 bases, and 9 bases lay in between. Germline V CDR1 and CDR2: GTSNPN, SVGIG (reference sequence). This CDR3 region has 14 residues. In DNA form, the CDR3 reads TGTGCCTGGAGTGTAATAGCTCTCTCCTACGAGCAGTACTTC. Amino acid sequence: CAWSVIALSYEQYF.

This clonotype was counted ten times or more. The V and J genes are TRBV2 and TRBJ2-7; D is ambiguous. The V end lost 3 bases, the J end lost 3 bases, and 12 bases lay between the germline ends. Germline loops: CDR1 SNHLY, CDR2 FYNNEI. The CDR3 runs 14 residues. CDR3 protein: CASSDSLGLYEQYF. CDR3 sequence (DNA): TGTGCCAGCAGTGACAGCCTAGGGCTCTACGAGCAGTACTTC.

A note on this clonotype: This may be a read error, as it is one base from a much larger clone. The V and J genes are TRBV7-8 and TRBJ2-7; D remains ambiguous. Germline V gene lookup returns CDR1 SGHVS and CDR2 FQNEAQ. This CDR3 comprises 12 residues. CDR3 nucleotides: TGTGCTATCAGAGATCCACCTGGGGAGCAGTACTTC. It specifies CAIRDPPGEQYF.

The table lists this clonotype with many counts. The chain employs TRBV6-1 and TRBJ2-3; D not resolved. The CDR3 is 16 residues long. Looked up from germline, CDR1 is MNHNS and CDR2 is SASEGT. The V end was cut by 4 bases, the J end by 1 base, with 15 bases between. The CDR3 region is CASSADLGPGTDTQYF. The CDR3 coding sequence is TGTGCCAGCAGTGCGGACCTCGGCCCCGGCACAGATACGCAGTATTTT.

This clonotype was observed at least ten times. The chain links TRBV2 to TRBJ2-1, with 8 positions matching TRBD1. Germline V gives CDR1 SNHLY, CDR2 FYNNEI. The CDR3 covers 13 residues. Germline trimming cut 4 bases from V and 9 bases from J; bases unmatched to any gene: 5. The CDR3 sequence is CASSAQGAGEQFF. The CDR3 DNA follows: TGTGCCAGCAGTGCCCAGGGGGCTGGTGAGCAGTTCTTC.

This chain connects TRBV6-1 to TRBJ2-2, with a possible D match to TRBD2 (7 bases). The germline gives CDR1 MNHNS, CDR2 SASEGT. The CDR3 has 14 amino acids. The V gene lost 8 bases and the J gene lost 5 bases, with 15 bases spanning the gap. In nucleotides, the CDR3 is TGTGCCAGCTTTAGGGGGGGTGGGACCGGGGAGCTGTTTTTT. Protein: CASFRGGGTGELFF.

This clonotype came up many times. V usage is TRBV20-1 and J usage is TRBJ1-1, with D possibly TRBD1 on 6 matching bases. The CDR3 runs 13 residues. Between the trimmed V and J ends, which lost 6 bases and 0 bases, there was a span of 11 bases. Germline CDR1 reads DFQATT; CDR2 reads SNEGSKA (reference sequence). Here the CDR3 DNA reads TGCAGTGCCCGAAGGGGGATGAACACTGAAGCTTTCTTT. Its translation is CSARRGMNTEAFF.

This clonotype has just a few counts. This sequence joins TRBV20-1 and TRBJ2-1, with 12 bases lining up with TRBD2. The germline gives CDR1 DFQATT, CDR2 SNEGSKA (reference sequence). The length of the CDR3 is 15 residues. V shed 6 bases, J shed 2 bases, and the junction held 5 bases outside the gene matches. The CDR3 is CSASGLAGTYNEQFF. In DNA, the CDR3 is TGCAGTGCCTCTGGACTAGCGGGGACCTACAATGAGCAGTTCTTC.

This clonotype has ten or more counts. The V call is TRBV20-1, the J call TRBJ2-1; no reliable D call. Looked up from germline, CDR1 is DFQATT and CDR2 is SNEGSKA (reference sequence). Trimming took 0 bases from V and 10 from J, leaving 19 bases between them. This CDR3 contains 15 residues. DNA for the CDR3: TGCAGTGCTAGAGAGCGGCAAGCGCCTTCGGAAGAGCAGTTCTTC. Its translation is CSARERQAPSEEQFF.

Notes on this clonotype: This may be a read error: a much more frequent sequence differs by one nucleotide. The CDR3 end shows no conserved phenylalanine or tryptophan, and so a read error is likely. This chain connects TRBV28 to TRBJ1-5, with TRBD1 as a possible D gene (6 bases). Germline-derived CDR1 and CDR2 are MDHEN and SYDVKM. V lost 4 bases, J lost 4 bases, and 20 bases lay in between. The CDR3 length is 17 residues. CDR3 amino acids: CASSWLALGGRNQPQHS. The DNA of the CDR3 is TGTGCCAGCAGTTGGTTGGCGTTGGGGGGCCGGAATCAGCCCCAGCATTCT.

This clonotype was counted at least ten times. This sequence joins TRBV28 and TRBJ2-7; TRBD2 matches 11 bases. Germline CDR1 reads MDHEN; CDR2 reads SYDVKM. After removal of 4 bases from V and 2 bases from J, the junction contained 13 bases not matched to a gene. The CDR3 covers 18 residues. CDR3 DNA sequence: TGTGCCAGCAGTTCTGGTAGCGGGAGGGCTCAGCTTACCTACGAGCAGTACTTC. Amino acid sequence: CASSSGSGRAQLTYEQYF.

This clonotype was observed a few times. This chain uses TRBV29-1 with TRBJ1-2; the D is unclear. Germline assignment: CDR1 SQVTM and CDR2 ANQGSEA. Trimming removed 5 bases from V and 6 bases from J, with 7 bases in between. The CDR3 length is 10 residues. This CDR3 is CSVRRDGYTF. The CDR3 bases are TGCAGCGTTAGACGGGATGGCTACACCTTC.

This clonotype was seen a few times. This chain joins TRBV5-6 and TRBJ2-7; 11 nucleotides match TRBD2. This CDR3 has 16 residues. Germline CDR1 and CDR2: SGHDT and YYEEEE. After removal of 4 bases from V and 3 bases from J, the junction contained 9 bases not matched to a gene. The CDR3 coding sequence is TGTGCCAGCAGCCTCAGATCGACTAGCGGGAACTACGAGCAGTACTTC. It translates to CASSLRSTSGNYEQYF.

This clonotype was recorded many times. This chain uses TRBV7-2 with TRBJ2-1; a possible D gene is TRBD1 (5 bases). V shed 0 bases and J shed 6 bases, with 12 bases lying between them. This CDR3 is built from 15 residues. In germline, CDR1 is SGHTA, CDR2 FQGNSA. In nucleotides, the CDR3 is TGTGCCAGCAGCTTAGCACAGGCCGGTTCCAATGAGCAGTTCTTC. It codes for CASSLAQAGSNEQFF.

At least ten counts were recorded for this clonotype. The V gene is TRBV28, the J gene TRBJ2-7; D possibly uses TRBD1 or TRBD2 (6 bases each). V was pared by 5 bases and J by 7 bases, with 15 bases between. Germline CDR1 reads MDHEN; CDR2 reads SYDVKM. The CDR3 runs 13 residues. The CDR3 sequence: CASSLTGAEEQYF. The CDR3 coding sequence is TGTGCCAGCAGTCTAACGGGGGCAGAGGAGCAGTACTTC.

This clonotype was recorded a few times. Given a much more abundant clone one base away, this may be a read error. V and J are TRBV7-2 and TRBJ1-6; the D is unclear. V shed 0 bases and J shed 0 bases, with 9 bases lying between them. The germline V gene encodes CDR1 SGHTA and CDR2 FQGNSA. The CDR3 consists of 17 residues. CDR3 loop: CASSLAPFISYNSPLHF. The DNA of the CDR3 is TGTGCCAGCAGCTTAGCCCCGTTCATCTCCTATAATTCACCCCTCCACTTT.

The chain recombines TRBV20-1 with TRBJ1-5; D is unclear. Looked up from germline, CDR1 is DFQATT and CDR2 is SNEGSKA (reference sequence). The CDR3 spans 17 residues. V lost 1 base, J lost 0 bases, and 16 bases lay in between. CDR3 sequence (DNA): TGCAGTGCTAGAGGGTTCGACCCCCAAGATAGCAATCAGCCCCAGCATTTT. This codes for CSARGFDPQDSNQPQHF.

This clonotype was picked up many times. This rearrangement joins TRBV6-2 or TRBV6-3 to TRBJ2-2, with 11 positions matching TRBD2. The CDR3 totals 16 residues. After removal of 2 bases from V and 13 bases from J, the junction contained 12 bases not matched to a gene. Germline CDR1 is MNHEY and CDR2 is SVGEGT. The CDR3 reads CASSYGETSGKGRLFF. CDR3 nucleotide sequence: TGTGCCAGCAGTTACGGGGAGACTAGCGGGAAAGGTCGGCTGTTTTTT.

This clonotype was picked up many times. The chain employs TRBV7-9 and TRBJ2-7, with D hard to call. The germline gives CDR1 SEHNR, CDR2 FQNEAQ (reference sequence). V lost 5 bases to trimming and J lost 0 bases, with 14 bases between them. The CDR3 is 15 amino acids. The CDR3 here is CASSRLPESSYEQYF. The CDR3 coding sequence is TGTGCCAGCAGCCGACTCCCGGAGAGCTCCTACGAGCAGTACTTC.

This clonotype was counted between two and nine times. The rearrangement links TRBV7-3 to TRBJ1-1; 7 bases map to TRBD1. The CDR3 loop spans 12 amino acids. CDR1 and CDR2 from the germline V gene are SGHTA and FQGTGA. The V and J ends lost 4 bases and 6 bases, in that order; junction bases with no gene match: 2. The CDR3 sequence: CASSSGQSEAFF. CDR3 sequence (DNA): TGTGCCAGCAGCTCGGGACAGTCTGAAGCTTTCTTT.

The genes are TRBV20-1 and TRBJ2-5, with TRBD2 matching 9 bases. The trim removed 6 bases at V and 5 bases at J, leaving 13 bases unmatched. CDR1 is DFQATT, CDR2 SNEGSKA, per germline (reference sequence). This CDR3 comprises 15 residues. For the CDR3, the DNA is TGCAGTGCCCCCCCGCCGGGCGGGAGGGGGGAGACCCAGTACTTC. Its translation: CSAPPPGGRGETQYF.

This clonotype was detected many times. The CDR3: CASSSGGAGGPMDTQYF. The CDR3 DNA reads as TGTGCCAGCAGCTCGGGCGGCGCGGGAGGGCCTATGGATACGCAGTATTTT. The chain couples TRBV5-4 to TRBJ2-3, with TRBD2 matching 9 bases. This CDR3 is built from 17 residues. Germline loops: CDR1 SGHNT, CDR2 YYREEE (reference sequence). Trimming cost V 3 bases and J 6 bases; bases outside gene matches: 14.

V and J are TRBV12-3 or TRBV12-4 and TRBJ2-7, with 8 bases lining up with TRBD2. The CDR3 is 14 residues long. The J segment lost 7 bases and the V segment lost 5 bases, leaving 10 bases of the junction unmatched. DNA of the CDR3: TGTGCCAGCAGTCCTCGCGGGGGGCTTGGGGAGCAGTACTTC. Translation: CASSPRGGLGEQYF.

The rearrangement links TRBV4-3 to TRBJ1-1, with no clear D. With 0 bases removed from V and 8 bases from J, the gap between germline ends came to 13 bases. Germline CDR1 reads LGHNA; CDR2 reads YSLEER. The CDR3 covers 14 residues. The CDR3 is CASSQDGGSGEAFF. DNA for the CDR3: TGCGCCAGCAGCCAAGATGGAGGCTCCGGAGAAGCTTTCTTT.

This clonotype came up many times. The chain links TRBV2 to TRBJ1-3; no reliable D call. The CDR3 is 13 amino acids. From germline, CDR1 is SNHLY and CDR2 FYNNEI. The V end was cut by 7 bases, the J end by 2 bases, with 9 bases between. The CDR3 sequence is CASMGGTGNTIYF. The DNA of the CDR3 is TGTGCCAGCATGGGAGGAACTGGAAACACCATATATTTT.